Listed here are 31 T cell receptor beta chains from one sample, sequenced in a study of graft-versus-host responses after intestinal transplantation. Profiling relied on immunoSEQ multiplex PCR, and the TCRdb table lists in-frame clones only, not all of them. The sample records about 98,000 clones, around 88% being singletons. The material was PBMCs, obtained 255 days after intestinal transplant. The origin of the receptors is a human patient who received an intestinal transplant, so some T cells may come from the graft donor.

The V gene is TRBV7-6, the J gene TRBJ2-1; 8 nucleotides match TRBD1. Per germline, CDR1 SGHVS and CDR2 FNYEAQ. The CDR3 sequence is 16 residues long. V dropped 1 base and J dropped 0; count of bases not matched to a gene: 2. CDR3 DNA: TGTGCCAGCAGCTTAGGGACAGGGAGCTCCTACAATGAGCAGTTCTTC. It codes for CASSLGTGSSYNEQFF.

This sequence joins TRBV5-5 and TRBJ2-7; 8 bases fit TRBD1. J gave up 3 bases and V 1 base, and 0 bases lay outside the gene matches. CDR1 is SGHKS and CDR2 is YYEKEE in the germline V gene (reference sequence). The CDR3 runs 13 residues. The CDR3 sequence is CASSLTGGYEQYF. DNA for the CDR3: TGTGCCAGCAGCTTGACAGGGGGCTACGAGCAGTACTTC.

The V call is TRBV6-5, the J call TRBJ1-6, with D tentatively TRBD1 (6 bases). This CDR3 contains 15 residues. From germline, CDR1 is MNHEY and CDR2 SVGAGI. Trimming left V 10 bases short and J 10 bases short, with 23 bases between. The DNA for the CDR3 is TGTGCCACCGCGGAGAGAGGGGGGAGTTTCTCACCCCTCCACTTT. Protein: CATAERGGSFSPLHF.

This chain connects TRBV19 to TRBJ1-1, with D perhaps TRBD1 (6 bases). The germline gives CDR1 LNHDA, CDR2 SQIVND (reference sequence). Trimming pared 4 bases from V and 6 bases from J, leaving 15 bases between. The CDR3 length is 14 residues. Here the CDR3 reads CASSTQGLLSEAFF. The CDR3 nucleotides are TGTGCCAGTAGTACACAGGGTTTACTCTCTGAAGCTTTCTTT. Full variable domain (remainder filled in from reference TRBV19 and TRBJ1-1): DGGITQSPKYLFRKEGQNVTLSCEQNLNHDAMYWYRQDPGQGLRLIYYSQIVNDFQKGDIAEGYSVSREKKESFPLTVTSAQKNPTAFYLCASSTQGLLSEAFFGQGTRLTVV.

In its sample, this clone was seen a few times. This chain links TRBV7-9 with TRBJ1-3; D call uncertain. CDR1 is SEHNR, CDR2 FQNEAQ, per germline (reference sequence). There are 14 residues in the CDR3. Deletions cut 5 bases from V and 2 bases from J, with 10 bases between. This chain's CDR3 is CASSGGKAGNTIYF. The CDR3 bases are TGTGCCAGCAGCGGAGGGAAGGCTGGAAACACCATATATTTT.

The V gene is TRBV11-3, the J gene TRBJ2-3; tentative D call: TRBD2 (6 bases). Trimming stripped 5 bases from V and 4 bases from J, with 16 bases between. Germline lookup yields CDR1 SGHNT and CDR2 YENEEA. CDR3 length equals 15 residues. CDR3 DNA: TGTGCCAGCAGCGTACCGGGGGAGGCTGCAGATACGCAGTATTTT. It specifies CASSVPGEAADTQYF.

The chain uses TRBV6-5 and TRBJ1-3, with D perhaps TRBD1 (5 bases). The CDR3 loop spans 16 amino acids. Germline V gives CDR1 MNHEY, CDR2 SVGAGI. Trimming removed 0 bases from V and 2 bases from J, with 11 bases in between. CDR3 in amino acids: CASSYSRTTAGNTIYF. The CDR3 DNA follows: TGTGCCAGCAGTTACTCGAGGACAACTGCTGGAAACACCATATATTTT.

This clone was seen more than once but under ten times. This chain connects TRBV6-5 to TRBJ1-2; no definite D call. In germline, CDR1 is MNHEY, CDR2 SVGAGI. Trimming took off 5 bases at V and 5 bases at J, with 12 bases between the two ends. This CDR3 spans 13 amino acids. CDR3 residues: CASSRQAGYGYTF. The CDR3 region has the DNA TGTGCCAGCAGTCGACAAGCGGGGTATGGCTACACCTTC.

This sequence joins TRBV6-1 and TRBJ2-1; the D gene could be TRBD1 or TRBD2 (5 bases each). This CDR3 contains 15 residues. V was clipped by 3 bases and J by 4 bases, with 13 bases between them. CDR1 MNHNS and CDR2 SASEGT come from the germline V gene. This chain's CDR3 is CASSEENWGYNEQFF. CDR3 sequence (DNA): TGTGCCAGCAGTGAGGAGAACTGGGGGTACAATGAGCAGTTCTTC.

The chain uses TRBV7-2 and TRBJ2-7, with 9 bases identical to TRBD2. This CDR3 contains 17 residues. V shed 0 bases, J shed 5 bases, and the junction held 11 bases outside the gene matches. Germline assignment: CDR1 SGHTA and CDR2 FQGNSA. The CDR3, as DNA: TGTGCCAGCAGCTTAGCGTACCCTCGCGGGAGGGCTAACGAGCAGTACTTC. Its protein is CASSLAYPRGRANEQYF.

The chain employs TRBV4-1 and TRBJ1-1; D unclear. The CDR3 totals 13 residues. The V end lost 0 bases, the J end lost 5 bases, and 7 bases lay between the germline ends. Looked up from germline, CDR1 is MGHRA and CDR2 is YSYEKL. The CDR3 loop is CASSQDLGTEAFF. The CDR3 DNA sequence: TGCGCCAGCAGCCAAGATTTAGGGACTGAAGCTTTCTTT.

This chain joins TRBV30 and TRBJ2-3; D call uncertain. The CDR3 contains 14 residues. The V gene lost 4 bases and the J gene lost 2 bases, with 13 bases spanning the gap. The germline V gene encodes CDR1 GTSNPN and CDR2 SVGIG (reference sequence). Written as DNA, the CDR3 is TGTGCCTGGAACGAACATGGGATCACAGATACGCAGTATTTT. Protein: CAWNEHGITDTQYF. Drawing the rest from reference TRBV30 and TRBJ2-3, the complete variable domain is SQTIHQWPATLVQPVGSPLSLECTVEGTSNPNLYWYRQAAGRGLQLLFYSVGIGQISSEVPQNLSASRPQDRQFILSSKKLLLSDSGFYLCAWNEHGITDTQYFGPGTRLTVL.

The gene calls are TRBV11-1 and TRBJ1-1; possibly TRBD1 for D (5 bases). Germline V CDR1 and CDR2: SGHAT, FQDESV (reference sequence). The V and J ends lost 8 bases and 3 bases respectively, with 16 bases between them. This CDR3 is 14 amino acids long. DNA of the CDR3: TGTGCCAGCGGAATAGGAACGGGGGACACTGAAGCTTTCTTT. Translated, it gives CASGIGTGDTEAFF. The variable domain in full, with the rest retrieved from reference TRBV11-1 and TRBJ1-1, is EAEVAQSPRYKITEKSQAVAFWCDPISGHATLYWYRQILGQGPELLVQFQDESVVDDSQLPKDRFSAERLKGVDSTLKIQPAELGDSAMYLCASGIGTGDTEAFFGQGTRLTVV.

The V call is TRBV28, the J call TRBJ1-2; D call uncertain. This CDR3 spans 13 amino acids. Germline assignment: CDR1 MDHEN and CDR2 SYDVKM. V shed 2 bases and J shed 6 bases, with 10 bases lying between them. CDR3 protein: CASSLGQLNGYTF. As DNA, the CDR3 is TGTGCCAGCAGTTTAGGTCAATTAAATGGCTACACCTTC.

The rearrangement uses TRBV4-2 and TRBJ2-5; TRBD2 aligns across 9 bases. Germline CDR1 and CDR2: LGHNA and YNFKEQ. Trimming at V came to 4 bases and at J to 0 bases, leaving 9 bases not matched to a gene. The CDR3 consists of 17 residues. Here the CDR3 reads CASSPKELAGDQETQYF. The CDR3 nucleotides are TGTGCCAGCAGCCCTAAGGAACTAGCGGGTGACCAAGAGACCCAGTACTTC.

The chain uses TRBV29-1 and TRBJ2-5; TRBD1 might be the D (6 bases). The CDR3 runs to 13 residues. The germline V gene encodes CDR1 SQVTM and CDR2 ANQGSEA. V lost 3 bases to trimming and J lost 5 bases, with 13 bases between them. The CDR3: CSVDTNRVETQYF. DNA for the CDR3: TGCAGCGTTGACACCAACAGGGTTGAGACCCAGTACTTC.

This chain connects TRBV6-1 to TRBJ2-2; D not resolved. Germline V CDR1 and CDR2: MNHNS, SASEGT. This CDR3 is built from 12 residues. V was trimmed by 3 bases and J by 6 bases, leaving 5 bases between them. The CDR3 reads CASSDIPGELFF. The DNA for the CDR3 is TGTGCCAGCAGTGACATACCCGGGGAGCTGTTTTTT.

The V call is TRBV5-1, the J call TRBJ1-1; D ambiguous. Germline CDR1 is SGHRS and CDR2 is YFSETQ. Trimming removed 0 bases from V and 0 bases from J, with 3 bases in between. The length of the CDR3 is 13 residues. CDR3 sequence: CASSLAVNTEAFF. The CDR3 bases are TGCGCCAGCAGCTTGGCAGTGAACACTGAAGCTTTCTTT.

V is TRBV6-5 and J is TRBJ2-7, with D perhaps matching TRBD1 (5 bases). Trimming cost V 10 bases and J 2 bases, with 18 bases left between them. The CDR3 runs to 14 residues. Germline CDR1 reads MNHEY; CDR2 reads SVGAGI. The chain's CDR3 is CATRGRGPTYEQYF. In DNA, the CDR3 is TGTGCCACCCGAGGAAGGGGCCCTACCTACGAGCAGTACTTC.

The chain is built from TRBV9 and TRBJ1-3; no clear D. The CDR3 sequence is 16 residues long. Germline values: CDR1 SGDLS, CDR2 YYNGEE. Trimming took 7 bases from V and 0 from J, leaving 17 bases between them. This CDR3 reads CASSGRSAFSGNTIYF. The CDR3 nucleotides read TGTGCCAGCTCTGGTCGTTCGGCATTCTCTGGAAACACCATATATTTT.

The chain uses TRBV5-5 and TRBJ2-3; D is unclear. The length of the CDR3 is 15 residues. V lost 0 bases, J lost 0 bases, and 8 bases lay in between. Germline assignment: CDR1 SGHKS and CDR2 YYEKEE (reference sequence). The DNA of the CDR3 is TGTGCCAGCAGCTTGGGCCTGCCTAGCACAGATACGCAGTATTTT. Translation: CASSLGLPSTDTQYF.

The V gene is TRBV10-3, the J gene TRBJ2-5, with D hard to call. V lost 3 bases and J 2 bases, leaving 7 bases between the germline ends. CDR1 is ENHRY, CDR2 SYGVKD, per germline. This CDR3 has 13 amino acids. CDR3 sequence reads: CAISDQHQETQYF. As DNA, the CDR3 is TGTGCCATCAGTGATCAACATCAAGAGACCCAGTACTTC.

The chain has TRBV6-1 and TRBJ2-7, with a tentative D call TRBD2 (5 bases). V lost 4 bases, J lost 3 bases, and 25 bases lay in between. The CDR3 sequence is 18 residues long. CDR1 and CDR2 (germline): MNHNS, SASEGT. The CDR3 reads CASSARAAALGENYEQYV. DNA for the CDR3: TGTGCCAGCAGTGCCCGGGCGGCCGCCCTTGGGGAGAACTACGAGCAGTACGTC.

CDR3 sequence reads: CASSYAGYEQYV. In nucleotides, the CDR3 is TGTGCCAGCAGTTACGCGGGTTACGAGCAGTACGTC. The chain employs TRBV6-6 and TRBJ2-7, with TRBD2 as a possible D gene (5 bases). The V end lost 2 bases, the J end lost 4 bases, and 6 bases lay between the germline ends. Per germline, CDR1 MNHNY and CDR2 SVGAGI (reference sequence). The CDR3 totals 12 residues.

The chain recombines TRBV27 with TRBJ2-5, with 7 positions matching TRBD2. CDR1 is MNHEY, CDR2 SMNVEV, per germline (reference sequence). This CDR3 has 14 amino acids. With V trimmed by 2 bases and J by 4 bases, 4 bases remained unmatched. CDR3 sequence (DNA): TGTGCCAGCAGTTTAAGACTAGCCGCAGAGACCCAGTACTTC. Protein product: CASSLRLAAETQYF.

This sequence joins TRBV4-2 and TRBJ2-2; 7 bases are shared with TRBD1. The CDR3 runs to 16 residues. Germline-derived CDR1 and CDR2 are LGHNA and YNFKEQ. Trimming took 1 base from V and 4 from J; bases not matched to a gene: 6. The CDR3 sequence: CASSQGQGERTGELFF. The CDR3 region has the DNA TGTGCCAGCAGCCAAGGTCAGGGGGAACGCACCGGGGAGCTGTTTTTT.

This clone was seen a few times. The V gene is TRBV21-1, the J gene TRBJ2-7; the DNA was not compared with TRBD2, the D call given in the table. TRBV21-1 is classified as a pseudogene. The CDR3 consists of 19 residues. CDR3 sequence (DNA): TGTGCCAGCAGCAAAAGTACCGGGACTAGCGGGAGGGCACCCTACGAGCAGTACTTC. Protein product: CASSKSTGTSGRAPYEQYF.

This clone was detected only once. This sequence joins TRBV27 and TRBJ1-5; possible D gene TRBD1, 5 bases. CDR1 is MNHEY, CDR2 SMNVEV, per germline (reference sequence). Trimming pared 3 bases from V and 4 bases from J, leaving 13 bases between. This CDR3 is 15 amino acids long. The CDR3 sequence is CASSFRGDVNQPQHF. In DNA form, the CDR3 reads TGTGCCAGCAGTTTCCGGGGGGACGTGAATCAGCCCCAGCATTTT.

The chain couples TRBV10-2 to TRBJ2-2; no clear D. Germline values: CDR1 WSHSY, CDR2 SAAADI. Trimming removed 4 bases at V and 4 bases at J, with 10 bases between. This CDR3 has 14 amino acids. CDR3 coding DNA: TGCGCCAGCAGTGTTATGCGCCGCACCGGGGAGCTGTTTTTT. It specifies CASSVMRRTGELFF.

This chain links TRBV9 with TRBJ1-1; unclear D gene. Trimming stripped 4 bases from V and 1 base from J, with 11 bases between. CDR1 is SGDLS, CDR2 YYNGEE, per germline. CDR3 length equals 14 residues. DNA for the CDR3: TGTGCCAGCAGCCCCTCTCGGGGGAACACTGAAGCTTTCTTT. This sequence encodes CASSPSRGNTEAFF.

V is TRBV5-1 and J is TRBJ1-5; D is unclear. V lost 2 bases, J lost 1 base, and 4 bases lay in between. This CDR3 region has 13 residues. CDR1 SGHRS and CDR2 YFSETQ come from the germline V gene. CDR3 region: CASSFPSNQPQHF. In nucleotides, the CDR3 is TGCGCCAGCAGCTTTCCCAGCAATCAGCCCCAGCATTTT.